This T cell receptor (beta chain) appears in the sequencing data of a study of OX40 agonist ivuxolimab in advanced cancers. Study in general: Among those enrolled, mean age was approximately 62 years (range about 23 to 79) and 82.7% were male.

Systemic immunosuppression or a history of autoimmune disease excluded patients. Concerning this clone itself: Antigen unknown.

The method was immunoSEQ multiplex PCR; TCRdb's version includes in-frame clones alone and lacks a portion of them. The data show about 18,000 clones, with 80% seen just once and roughly 24% held by the top ten. Study findings and constraints: Mean expanded clone counts were higher in CD8+ than CD4+ T cells.

V was cut by 2 bases and J by 1 base, with 6 bases left in between. Germline CDR1 reads MNHEY; CDR2 reads SMNVEV (reference sequence). The CDR3 has 13 amino acids. This chain joins TRBV27 and TRBJ2-7; unclear D gene. The sequences come from CD4+ or CD8+ T cells sorted from blood, collected in a trial of the OX40 agonist ivuxolimab. This receptor was taken from an adult with an advanced solid tumor such as melanoma, head and neck, liver or kidney cancer. The CDR3 bases are TGTGCCAGCAGTTTAGGACCATCCTACGAGCAGTACTTC. Amino acids: CASSLGPSYEQYF.